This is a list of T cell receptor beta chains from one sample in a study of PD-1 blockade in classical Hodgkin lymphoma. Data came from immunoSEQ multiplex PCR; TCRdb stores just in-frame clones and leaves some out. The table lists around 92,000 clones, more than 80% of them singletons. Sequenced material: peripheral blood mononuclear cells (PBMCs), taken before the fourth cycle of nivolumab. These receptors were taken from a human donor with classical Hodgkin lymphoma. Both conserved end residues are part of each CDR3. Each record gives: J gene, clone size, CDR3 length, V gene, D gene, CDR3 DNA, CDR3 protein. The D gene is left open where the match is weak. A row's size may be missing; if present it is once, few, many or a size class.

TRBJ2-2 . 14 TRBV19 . TGTGCCAGTAGTATCAAAGGAAACACCGGGGAGCTGTTTTTT CASSIKGNTGELFF
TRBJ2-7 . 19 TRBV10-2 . TGCGCCAGCAGTCGACGGGACGGAGCCGTAGTCCCTATTCTTGGGGAGCAGTACTTC CASSRRDGAVVPILGEQYF
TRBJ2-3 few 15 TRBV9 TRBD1 TGTGCCAGCAGCGTCACAGGGGTGGGCACAGATACGCAGTATTTT CASSVTGVGTDTQYF
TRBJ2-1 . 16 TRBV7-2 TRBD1 TGTGCCAGCAGCCTCCCACCGGGACAGGGTTGGAATGAGCAGTTCTTC CASSLPPGQGWNEQFF
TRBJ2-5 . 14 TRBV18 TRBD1 TGTGCCAGCTCCCCGACAGGGGGACGGAAGACCCAGTACTTC CASSPTGGRKTQYF
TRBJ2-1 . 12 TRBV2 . TGTGCCAGCAGTTGGACCGCTAACGAACCGTTCTTC CASSWTANEPFF
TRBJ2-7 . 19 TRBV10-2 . TGCGCCAGCAGTGAGTCGGTGGGGATCTTGAGGACTTCCTCCTACGAGCAGTACTTC CASSESVGILRTSSYEQYF
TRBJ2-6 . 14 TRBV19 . TGTGCCAGTAGTATATCTTCTGGGGCCAACGTCCTGACTTTC CASSISSGANVLTF
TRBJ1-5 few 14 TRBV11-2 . TGTGCCAGCAGCTTAGCCGTCATCAATCAGCCCCAGCATTTT CASSLAVINQPQHF
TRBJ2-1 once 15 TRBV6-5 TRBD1 TGTGCCAGCAGCCCCAGACAGGGGGCCTACAATGAGCAGTTCTTC CASSPRQGAYNEQFF
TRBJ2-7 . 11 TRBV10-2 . TGCGCCAGCAGTGTCGCGGGCGAGCAGTACTTC CASSVAGEQYF
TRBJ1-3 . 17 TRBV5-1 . TGCGCCAGCAGCTTGGGAGGTCCAGGGATGGCTGGAAACACCATATATTTT CASSLGGPGMAGNTIYF
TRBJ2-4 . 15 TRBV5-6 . TGTGCCAGCAGCCCGACTTCGGCGACAATAAACATTCAGTACTTC CASSPTSATINIQYF
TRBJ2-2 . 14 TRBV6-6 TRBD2 TGTGCCAGCAGCCAGTGGGGAGGGCCCGGGGAGCTGTTTTTT CASSQWGGPGELFF
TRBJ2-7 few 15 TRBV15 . TGTGCCACCAGCAGAGATAGTTCCGGATCCTACGAGCAGTACTTC CATSRDSSGSYEQYF
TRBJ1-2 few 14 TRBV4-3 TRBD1 TGCGCCAGCAGCCAAGAGGGGCAGGGGGGTGGCTACACCTTC CASSQEGQGGGYTF
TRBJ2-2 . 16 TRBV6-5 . TGTGCCAGCAGTTACTCGAATCCGGGGAACACCGGGGAGCTGTTTTTT CASSYSNPGNTGELFF
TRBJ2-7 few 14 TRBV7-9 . TGTGCCAGCAGCTTAGTGGACGGAACCTACGAGCAGTACTTC CASSLVDGTYEQYF
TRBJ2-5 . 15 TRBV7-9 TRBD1 TGTGCCAGCAGTCCCGGGACAGGGGGCCAAGAGACCCAGTACTTC CASSPGTGGQETQYF
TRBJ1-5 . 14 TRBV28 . TGTGCCAGCAGTTTACGAGGGAACAATCAGCCCCAGCATTTT CASSLRGNNQPQHF
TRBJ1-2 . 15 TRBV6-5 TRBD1 TGTGCCAGCAGTCCCCTCGGGACAGCCACTTATGGCTACACCTTC CASSPLGTATYGYTF
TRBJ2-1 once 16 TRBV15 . TGTGCCACCAGCAGTCCCCCGACAGACTCCTACAATGAGCAGTTCTTC CATSSPPTDSYNEQFF
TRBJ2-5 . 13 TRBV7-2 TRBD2 TGTGCCAGCAGCTTAGGGCGGGGGGAGACCCAGTACTTC CASSLGRGETQYF
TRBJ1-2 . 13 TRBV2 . TGTGCCAGCAGGAACAGGGTCTCCTATGGCTACACCTTC CASRNRVSYGYTF
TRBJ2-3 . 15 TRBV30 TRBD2 TGTGCCTGGCGGGGGGGAAGCGGGAGCACAGATACGCAGTATTTT CAWRGGSGSTDTQYF
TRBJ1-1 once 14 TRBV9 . TGTGCCAGCAGCGCAACCAGGGCGAACACTGAAGCTTTCTTT CASSATRANTEAFF
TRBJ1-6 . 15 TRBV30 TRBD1 TGTGCCTGGAACAGGGGAGTATCCTATAATTCACCCCTCCACTTT CAWNRGVSYNSPLHF
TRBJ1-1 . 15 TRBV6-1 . TGTGCCAGCAGTTCCCCCCAACGGGGCGGGGGTGAAGCTTTCTTT CASSSPQRGGGEAFF
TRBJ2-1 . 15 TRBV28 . TGTGCCAGCAGCTTACCGGGGATAGCCCTCAATGAGCAGTTCTTC CASSLPGIALNEQFF
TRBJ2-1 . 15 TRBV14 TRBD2 TGTGCCAGCAGCTCCTTAGCGGGAGTCGGCAGTGAGCAGTTCTTC CASSSLAGVGSEQFF
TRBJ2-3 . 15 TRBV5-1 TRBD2 TGCGCCAGCAGGGGGACTAGCGGGAGACCAGATACGCAGTATTTT CASRGTSGRPDTQYF
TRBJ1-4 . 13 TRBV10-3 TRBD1 TGTGCCACAGGGGGACAGGAGGGTGAAAAACTGTTTTTT CATGGQEGEKLFF